This TCR beta chain derives from a study of blood T cell repertoires in COVID-19. Study overall: Samples of COVID-19 (acute and convalescent) were obtained from the United States, Italy and Spain. T cells, B-cell-depleted T cells, or PBMCs provided the cDNA or gDNA that served as material.

Seattle's cohort entered during active infection and was followed longitudinally. Under the authors' procedure: Amplification with reference gene primers provided the estimates of nucleated cell counts. Sequencing used immunoSEQ multiplex PCR; TCRdb keeps in-frame clones, though not all of them. The DNA was the basis for D and trimming; V, J and clone size are from that table. Among fewer than 300,000 clones listed, 85% to 90% were seen once. The germline V gene has CDR1 SGHAT and CDR2 FQNNGV. The CDR3 consists of 16 residues. V shed 2 bases, J shed 1 base, and the junction held 4 bases outside the gene matches.

Sequencing input: peripheral blood. The chain links TRBV11-2 to TRBJ1-3; 8 bases match TRBD1. The sequence was obtained from a man aged 50 or older with COVID-19, enrolled during active disease. DNA for the CDR3: TGTGCCAGCAGCTTACTCAGGGGGCGATCTGGAAACACCATATATTTT. This gives the protein CASSLLRGRSGNTIYF.